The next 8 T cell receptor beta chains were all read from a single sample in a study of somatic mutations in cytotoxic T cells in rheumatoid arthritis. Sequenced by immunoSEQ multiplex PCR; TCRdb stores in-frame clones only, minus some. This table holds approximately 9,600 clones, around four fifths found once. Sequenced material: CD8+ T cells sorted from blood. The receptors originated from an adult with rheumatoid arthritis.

The CDR3 DNA is TGTGCCAGCAGCTTAGGGTTGAGGGGAGTTGGCTACACCTTC. Its translation: CASSLGLRGVGYTF. The chain uses TRBV7-2 and TRBJ1-2, with a weak D call TRBD1 (5 bases). This CDR3 contains 14 residues. The germline V gene has CDR1 SGHTA and CDR2 FQGNSA. V gave up 1 base and J gave up 7 bases, with 13 bases separating them.

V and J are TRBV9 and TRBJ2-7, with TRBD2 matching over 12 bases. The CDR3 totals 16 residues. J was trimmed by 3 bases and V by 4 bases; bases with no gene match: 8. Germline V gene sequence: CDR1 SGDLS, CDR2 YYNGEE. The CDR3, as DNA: TGTGCCAGCAGCCCCGCCGCTAGCGGGAGGGTCTACGAGCAGTACTTC. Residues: CASSPAASGRVYEQYF.

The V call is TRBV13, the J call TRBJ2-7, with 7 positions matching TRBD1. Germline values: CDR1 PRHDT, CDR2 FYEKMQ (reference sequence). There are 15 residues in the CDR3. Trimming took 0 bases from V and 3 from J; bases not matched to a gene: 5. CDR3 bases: TGTGCCAGCAGCTTAGGGACAGGGTTAATCTACGAGCAGTACTTC. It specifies CASSLGTGLIYEQYF.

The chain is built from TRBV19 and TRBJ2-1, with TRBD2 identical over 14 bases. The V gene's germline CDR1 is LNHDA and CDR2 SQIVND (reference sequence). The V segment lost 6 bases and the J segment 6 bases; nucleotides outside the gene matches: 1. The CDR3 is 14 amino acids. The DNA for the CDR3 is TGTGCCAGTAGCGGGACTAGCGGGAGCAATGAGCAGTTCTTC. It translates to CASSGTSGSNEQFF.

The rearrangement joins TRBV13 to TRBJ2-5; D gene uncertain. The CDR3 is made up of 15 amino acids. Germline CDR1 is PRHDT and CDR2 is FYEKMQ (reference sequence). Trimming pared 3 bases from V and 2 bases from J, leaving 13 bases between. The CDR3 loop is CASSFPVGSQETQYF. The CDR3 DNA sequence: TGTGCCAGCAGCTTCCCCGTGGGCAGTCAAGAGACCCAGTACTTC.

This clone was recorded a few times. The CDR3 DNA follows: TGTGCCAGCTCACCACCGGGAGACTACGAGCAGTACTTC. Protein sequence: CASSPPGDYEQYF. The J gene is TRBJ2-7, the V gene TRBV18, with D possibly TRBD2 on 5 matching bases. The CDR3 is 13 residues long. V was cut by 0 bases and J by 3 bases, with 6 bases left in between. Germline V CDR1 and CDR2: KGHSH, LQKENI.

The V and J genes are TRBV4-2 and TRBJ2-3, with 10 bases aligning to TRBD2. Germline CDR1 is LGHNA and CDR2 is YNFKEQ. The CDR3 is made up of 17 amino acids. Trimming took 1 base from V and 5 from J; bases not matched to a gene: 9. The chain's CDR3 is CASSQASGGAIGDTQYF. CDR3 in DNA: TGTGCCAGCAGCCAAGCAAGCGGGGGGGCCATAGGAGATACGCAGTATTTT.

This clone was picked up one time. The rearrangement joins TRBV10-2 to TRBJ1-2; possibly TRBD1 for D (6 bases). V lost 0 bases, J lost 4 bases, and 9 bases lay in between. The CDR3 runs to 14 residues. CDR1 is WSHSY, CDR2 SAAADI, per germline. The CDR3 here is CASSESGGPYGYTF. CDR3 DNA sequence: TGCGCCAGCAGTGAGTCTGGGGGCCCCTATGGCTACACCTTC.